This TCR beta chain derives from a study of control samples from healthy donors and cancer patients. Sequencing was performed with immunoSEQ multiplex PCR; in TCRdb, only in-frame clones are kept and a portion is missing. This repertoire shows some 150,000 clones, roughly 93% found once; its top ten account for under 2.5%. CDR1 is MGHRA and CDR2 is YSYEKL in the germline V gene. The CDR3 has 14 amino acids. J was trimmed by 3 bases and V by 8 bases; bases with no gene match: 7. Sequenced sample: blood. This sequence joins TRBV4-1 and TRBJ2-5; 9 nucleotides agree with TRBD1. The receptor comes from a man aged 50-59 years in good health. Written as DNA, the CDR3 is TGCGCCAGCGCGAGTCGGACAGGGGAAGAGACCCAGTACTTC. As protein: CASASRTGEETQYF.